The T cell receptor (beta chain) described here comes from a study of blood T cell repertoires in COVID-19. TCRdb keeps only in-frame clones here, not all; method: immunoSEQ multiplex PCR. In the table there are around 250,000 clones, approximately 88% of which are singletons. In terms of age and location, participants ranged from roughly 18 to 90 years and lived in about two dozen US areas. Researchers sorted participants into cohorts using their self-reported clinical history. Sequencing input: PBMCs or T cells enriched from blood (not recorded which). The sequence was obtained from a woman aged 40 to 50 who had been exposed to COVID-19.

Written as DNA, the CDR3 is TGCGCCAGCAGCCAAGGACCAGGGGGCGCAAGTAATGAGCAGTTCTTC. It codes for CASSQGPGGASNEQFF. The chain combines TRBV4-3 with TRBJ2-1; TRBD1 matches 8 bases. Trimming removed 1 base from V and 7 bases from J; junction bases left unmatched: 9. The CDR3 is made up of 16 amino acids. Germline V gene lookup returns CDR1 LGHNA and CDR2 YSLEER.